This section outlines one T cell receptor beta chain sequence together with its context. The antigen is not known. Related graft donors supplied nonmyeloablative bone marrow transplants, and mixed chimerism was transient. Unstimulated regulatory T cells (CD4+CD25+CD127-), CD4+CD25- non-regulatory cells, CD4 and CD8 cells were FACS-sorted from thawed PBMCs. The CDR3 runs to 17 residues. Deletions cut 1 base from V and 3 bases from J, with 13 bases between. CDR1 KGHSH and CDR2 LQKENI come from the germline V gene. These data originate in a study of Tregs in tolerant kidney transplant recipients. Some clones are missing from TCRdb's copy, which holds only in-frame ones; the method was immunoSEQ multiplex PCR. The table lists around 64,000 clones, about 89% of them singletons, with around 4.1% in the top ten. General observations from the study: Few patients were studied, so findings need validation in larger groups. The most relevant donor-specific Treg TCRbeta repertoire apparently came from expansion with activated donor B cells.

The chain links TRBV18 to TRBJ2-6; D gene uncertain. This sample comprised CD4+ T cells from blood (PBMCs), obtained 6 months after the transplant. This clonotype originated in a human patient who received a combined kidney and bone marrow transplant. T cells may partly derive from the graft donor. The CDR3 protein is CASSPLNQESGANVLTF. DNA of the CDR3: TGTGCCAGCTCACCACTCAACCAGGAAAGTGGGGCCAACGTCCTGACTTTC.